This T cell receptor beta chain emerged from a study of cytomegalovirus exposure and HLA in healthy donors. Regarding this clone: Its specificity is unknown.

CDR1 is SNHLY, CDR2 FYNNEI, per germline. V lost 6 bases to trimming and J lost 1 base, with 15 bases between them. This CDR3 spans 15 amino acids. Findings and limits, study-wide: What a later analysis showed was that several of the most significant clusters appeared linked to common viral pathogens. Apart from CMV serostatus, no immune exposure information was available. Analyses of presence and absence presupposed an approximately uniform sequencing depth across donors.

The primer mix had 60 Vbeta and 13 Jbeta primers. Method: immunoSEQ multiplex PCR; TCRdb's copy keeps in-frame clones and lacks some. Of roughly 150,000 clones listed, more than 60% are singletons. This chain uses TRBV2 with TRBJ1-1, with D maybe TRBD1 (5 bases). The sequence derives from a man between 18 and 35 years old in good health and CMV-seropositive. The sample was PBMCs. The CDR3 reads CASSAGNRANTEAFF. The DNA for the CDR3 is TGTGCCAGCAGCGCAGGGAATAGGGCGAACACTGAAGCTTTCTTT.